These 17 T cell receptor beta chains came from one sample sequenced in a study of blood T cell repertoires in COVID-19. The protocol was immunoSEQ multiplex PCR, while the TCRdb copy is restricted to in-frame clones and leaves out a portion. Found here are 120,000 to 150,000 clones, 85% to 90% of them singletons; the top ten hold roughly an eighth. Sample: peripheral blood. The receptors shown here come from a man younger than 30 with COVID-19, enrolled during active disease.

The chain links TRBV6-5 to TRBJ2-1; the D is unclear. The V gene's germline CDR1 is MNHEY and CDR2 SVGAGI. The CDR3 totals 13 residues. Trimming shortened V by 2 bases and J by 3 bases, and 5 bases separated the two germline ends. CDR3 in DNA: TGTGCCAGCAGTTACACTAACTACAATGAGCAGTTCTTC. The encoded protein is CASSYTNYNEQFF.

This clone has more than one count but fewer than ten. V usage is TRBV6-4 and J usage is TRBJ2-5, with a weak D call TRBD1 (5 bases). The CDR3 spans 13 residues. Germline V gene sequence: CDR1 MRHNA, CDR2 SNTAGT. CDR3 sequence (DNA): TGTCCCACATGTAGGGGAAGTCAAGAGACCCAGTACTTC. This sequence encodes CPTCRGSQETQYF.

This clone is a singleton in its sample. The V call is TRBV7-6, the J call TRBJ2-3, with 10 bases that match TRBD2. CDR3 length equals 16 residues. The V and J ends lost 2 bases and 0 bases, in that order; junction bases with no gene match: 2. Germline V gene lookup returns CDR1 SGHVS and CDR2 FNYEAQ. The CDR3 DNA follows: TGTGCCAGCAGCTTAAGTAGCGGGGGGAGCACAGATACGCAGTATTTT. Encoded protein: CASSLSSGGSTDTQYF.

The V call is TRBV3-1 (or the pseudogene TRBV3-2), the J call TRBJ1-1; 9 bases are a match to TRBD1. Germline CDR1 reads LGHDT; CDR2 reads YNNKEL (reference sequence). J was trimmed by 8 bases and V by 4 bases; bases with no gene match: 11. The CDR3 contains 15 residues. CDR3 sequence (DNA): TGTGCCAGCAGCCCAGATGGACAGGGGTTTAGGGAAGCTTTCTTT. This translates into CASSPDGQGFREAFF.

The rearrangement joins TRBV7-3 to TRBJ2-3, with 8 bases identical to TRBD2. Germline loops: CDR1 SGHTA, CDR2 FQGTGA. Unmatched junction bases numbered 10, after V lost 5 bases and J lost 0 bases. The CDR3 sequence is 17 residues long. The CDR3 DNA sequence: TGTGCCAGCAGCCCCTGGATAGCGGGGTTTAGCACAGATACGCAGTATTTT. Its protein product is CASSPWIAGFSTDTQYF.

The J gene is TRBJ2-1, the V gene TRBV7-6; 8 bases fit TRBD2. Per the germline V gene, CDR1 is SGHVS and CDR2 is FNYEAQ. This CDR3 region has 20 residues. J lost 3 bases, V lost 3 bases, and 19 bases had no gene match. The CDR3 reads CASSFNAGGPATTRYNEQFF. The CDR3 DNA sequence: TGTGCCAGCAGCTTTAATGCGGGAGGTCCGGCTACCACCCGCTACAATGAGCAGTTCTTC.

The chain is built from TRBV13 and TRBJ1-1, with TRBD1 as a possible D gene (5 bases). The germline V gene has CDR1 PRHDT and CDR2 FYEKMQ (reference sequence). This CDR3 has 12 residues. Trimming took off 5 bases at V and 5 bases at J, with 9 bases between the two ends. The CDR3 coding sequence is TGTGCCAGCAGCCCAGGGAGGACTGAAGCTTTCTTT. This sequence encodes CASSPGRTEAFF.

This clone was counted only a few times. The V and J genes are TRBV10-2 and TRBJ2-3; possibly TRBD1 for D (5 bases). The CDR3 sequence is 13 residues long. Germline V gene lookup returns CDR1 WSHSY and CDR2 SAAADI. Trimming removed 5 bases at V and 5 bases at J, with 11 bases between. The CDR3 loop reads CASSQGARDTQYF. In nucleotides, the CDR3 is TGCGCCAGCAGTCAAGGGGCTCGAGATACGCAGTATTTT.

This clone was detected only once. The gene calls are TRBV7-9 and TRBJ2-4; TRBD2 agrees at 12 bases. CDR3 length equals 16 residues. In germline, CDR1 is SEHNR, CDR2 FQNEAQ (reference sequence). Trimming took 5 bases from V and 5 from J; bases not matched to a gene: 7. In nucleotides, the CDR3 is TGTGCCAGCAGCCCATGGACTAGCGGGAAAGAAAACATTCAGTACTTC. It translates to CASSPWTSGKENIQYF. Based on the CDR3 plus reference TRBV7-9 and TRBJ2-4, the full variable domain is DTGVSQNPRHKITKRGQNVTFRCDPISEHNRLYWYRQTLGQGPEFLTYFQNEAQLEKSRLLSDRFSAERPKGSFSTLEIQRTEQGDSAMYLCASSPWTSGKENIQYFGAGTRLSVL.

The gene calls are TRBV5-4 and TRBJ2-5; possible D gene TRBD2, 6 bases. V lost 1 base to trimming and J lost 4 bases, with 14 bases between them. The CDR3 runs to 15 residues. CDR1 is SGHNT and CDR2 is YYREEE in the germline V gene (reference sequence). The chain's CDR3 is CASSLKRVVAETQYF. In nucleotides, the CDR3 is TGTGCCAGCAGCTTGAAGCGGGTGGTCGCAGAGACCCAGTACTTC.

Only one count was recorded for this clone. The chain employs TRBV18 and TRBJ1-6; 7 bases are shared with TRBD1. V gave up 2 bases and J gave up 7 bases; unmatched junction bases: 5. Germline CDR1 reads KGHSH; CDR2 reads LQKENI. This CDR3 comprises 15 residues. The CDR3 here is CASSPETGWNSPLHF. Here the CDR3 DNA reads TGTGCCAGCTCACCAGAGACAGGGTGGAATTCACCCCTCCACTTT.

This clone came up once. The chain uses TRBV19 and TRBJ2-1; D not certain. This CDR3 is 16 amino acids long. V lost 3 bases, J lost 0 bases, and 12 bases lay in between. Germline V gene data show CDR1 as LNHDA and CDR2 as SQIVND (reference sequence). In DNA, the CDR3 is TGTGCCAGTAGTATTGTTGTCTATAGCTCCTACAATGAGCAGTTCTTC. It codes for CASSIVVYSSYNEQFF.

The CDR3 nucleotides read TGCGCCAGCAGCCAAGGTCAGGGGACAGGGTACAATGAGCAGTTCTTC. Its protein is CASSQGQGTGYNEQFF. This chain links TRBV4-3 with TRBJ2-1; TRBD1 aligns across 9 bases. With V trimmed by 1 base and J by 4 bases, 5 bases remained unmatched. The CDR3 has 16 amino acids. Germline V gene data show CDR1 as LGHNA and CDR2 as YSLEER.

The V gene is TRBV3-1 (or the pseudogene TRBV3-2), the J gene TRBJ1-2; weak D call: TRBD1 (5 bases). Germline V lookup: CDR1 LGHDT, CDR2 YNNKEL (reference sequence). This CDR3 spans 14 amino acids. V lost 4 bases and J lost 4, with 13 bases in between. CDR3 region: CASSPGWEGYGYTF. The CDR3 bases are TGTGCCAGCAGCCCAGGGTGGGAAGGCTATGGCTACACCTTC.

This chain links TRBV27 with TRBJ2-2; D may be TRBD1 (5 bases). The CDR3 extends over 15 amino acids. CDR1 is MNHEY and CDR2 is SMNVEV in the germline V gene (reference sequence). V lost 5 bases and J 4 bases, leaving 14 bases between the germline ends. CDR3 sequence: CASSRPGLSTGELFF. DNA of the CDR3: TGTGCCAGCAGTCGTCCAGGGTTGAGCACCGGGGAGCTGTTTTTT.

The V and J genes are TRBV19 and TRBJ1-5; 7 nucleotides match TRBD1. The CDR3 loop spans 12 amino acids. Germline trimming cut 4 bases from V and 15 bases from J; bases unmatched to any gene: 9. Looked up from germline, CDR1 is LNHDA and CDR2 is SQIVND (reference sequence). CDR3 nucleotide sequence: TGTGCCAGTAGTACTCGACAGGGACCGCGGCATTTT. Translation gives CASSTRQGPRHF.

The rearrangement joins TRBV18 to TRBJ1-5; TRBD1 matches 7 bases. The germline V gene encodes CDR1 KGHSH and CDR2 LQKENI. V was pared by 2 bases and J by 5 bases, with 12 bases of the junction left unmatched. The CDR3 has 17 amino acids. CDR3 DNA sequence: TGTGCCAGCTCACCAGCGATCCCGGGACAGTCTGATCAGCCCCAGCATTTT. As protein: CASSPAIPGQSDQPQHF.